These T cell receptor beta chains were read from a single sample in a study of T cells in lung cancer brain metastases. The repertoire was sequenced with immunoSEQ multiplex PCR; TCRdb's copy has only in-frame clones and lacks some. The table records under 2,000 clones, roughly four fifths of them present only once. Sequencing was done on a sample of tumor tissue from the primary lung tumor. Receptors originate from a man in his 70s with non-small cell lung cancer. Each CDR3 is given with its conserved first and last residue. A D gene is named only where the DNA matches it firmly. Only part of the rows carry a size: once, few, many, or a class if the clone is expanded.

NA TRBJ2-2 TRBV6-1 NA CAVQNTGELFF TGTGCCGTCCAGAACACCGGGGAGCTGTTTTTT
NA TRBJ1-1 TRBV6-1 NA CASRQGSENTEAFF TGTGCCAGCAGACAGGGTTCAGAGAACACTGAAGCTTTTTTT
NA TRBJ2-1 TRBV29-1 TRBD2 CSVEDRLAGNNEQFF TGCAGCGTTGAAGACCGTCTAGCGGGAAACAATGAGCAGTTCTTC
NA TRBJ1-2 TRBV9 NA CASSVSGNYGYTF TGTGCCAGCAGCGTCTCGGGGAATTATGGCTACACCTTC
NA TRBJ1-4 TRBV18 NA CASSPPPGEKLFF TGTGCCAGCTCACCACCGCCGGGGGAAAAACTGTTTTTT
NA TRBJ2-1 TRBV5-1 TRBD2 CASWAGRALGNEQFF TGCGCCAGCTGGGCCGGGAGGGCCCTCGGGAATGAGCAGTTCTTC
once TRBJ1-5 TRBV6-5 TRBD1 CASSQDRGHQPQHF TGTGCCAGCAGCCAGGACAGGGGGCATCAGCCCCAGCATTTT
NA TRBJ1-3 TRBV5-1 NA CASSLEPGNTIYF TGCGCCAGCAGCTTGGAACCGGGAAACACCATATATTTT
NA TRBJ1-2 TRBV30 NA CAWEAGHLYTF TGTGCCTGGGAAGCTGGGCACCTTTACACCTTC
NA TRBJ2-3 TRBV5-1 NA CASSFQVSTDTQYF TGCGCCAGCAGCTTTCAGGTTAGCACAGATACGCAGTATTTT
NA TRBJ2-3 TRBV6-4 NA CASSGGGSKDTQYF TGTGCCAGCAGTGGAGGGGGGAGCAAAGATACGCAGTATTTT
once TRBJ1-1 TRBV7-9 NA CASSFTHTEAFF TGTGCCAGCAGCTTCACCCACACTGAAGCTTTCTTT
NA TRBJ2-3 TRBV7-2 NA CASSLAKPSSGTDTQYF TGTGCCAGCAGCTTAGCGAAACCGTCTTCGGGCACAGATACGCAGTATTTT
NA TRBJ1-1 TRBV5-1 NA CASSSRGTLNTEAFF TGCGCCAGCAGCTCCCGGGGTACCTTGAACACTGAAGCTTTCTTT
few TRBJ2-5 TRBV7-2 TRBD1 CASSLEGRGPETQYF TGTGCCAGCAGCTTAGAGGGCAGGGGGCCGGAGACCCAGTACTTC
few TRBJ1-1 TRBV5-6 NA CASSLRENTEAFF TGTGCCAGCAGCTTGCGGGAGAACACTGAAGCTTTCTTT
NA TRBJ2-1 TRBV30 TRBD1 CALLRQGSYNEQFF TGTGCTCTCCTTAGACAGGGCTCCTACAATGAGCAGTTCTTC
NA TRBJ1-1 TRBV7-2 NA CASSLGTLNTEAFF TGTGCCAGCAGCTTAGGAACACTGAACACTGAAGCTTTCTTT
NA TRBJ2-1 TRBV30 TRBD2 CAWSLAGYSYNEQFF TGTGCCTGGAGTTTAGCGGGCTACTCCTACAATGAGCAGTTCTTC
NA TRBJ2-5 TRBV11-2 NA CASSPTSGLETQYF TGTGCCAGCAGCCCCACCTCAGGGTTAGAGACCCAGTACTTC
NA TRBJ2-1 TRBV11-3 NA CASSPQPGDHNEQFF TGTGCCAGCAGCCCGCAACCGGGGGACCACAATGAGCAGTTCTTC
NA TRBJ1-1 TRBV19 NA CASSTPVARAEAFF TGTGCCAGTAGTACTCCTGTGGCTAGGGCTGAAGCTTTCTTT
NA TRBJ1-5 TRBV28 NA CASSWGRDQPQHF TGTGCCAGCAGTTGGGGGAGGGATCAGCCCCAGCATTTT
NA TRBJ2-6 TRBV11-3 NA CASSPTGTGANVLTF TGTGCCAGCAGCCCCACAGGGACCGGGGCCAACGTCCTGACTTTC
NA TRBJ2-3 TRBV7-9 TRBD2 CASSPYLVGRETTDTQYF TGTGCCAGCAGCCCATATCTAGTTGGGCGGGAGACGACAGATACGCAGTATTTT
NA TRBJ2-7 TRBV5-6 NA CASSAAGGSYEQYF TGTGCCAGCAGCGCGGCTGGGGGCTCCTACGAGCAGTACTTC
once TRBJ2-1 TRBV7-3 NA CASRNGTNNEQFF TGTGCCAGCAGGAATGGGACGAACAATGAGCAGTTCTTC
NA TRBJ1-2 TRBV6-6 NA CASSYNRPLGSYGYTF TGTGCCAGCAGCTATAACCGGCCGTTAGGGTCCTATGGCTACACCTTC
NA TRBJ2-3 TRBV15 TRBD2 CATSRLELAGPTDTQYF TGTGCCACCAGCAGGCTGGAACTAGCGGGACCCACAGATACGCAGTATTTT
NA TRBJ2-7 TRBV15 NA CATSRADEGGYEQYF TGTGCCACCAGCAGAGCCGACGAGGGGGGCTACGAGCAGTACTTC
NA TRBJ1-2 TRBV25-1 NA CASSGGNYGYTF TGTGCCAGCAGTGGGGGTAACTATGGCTACACCTTC
NA TRBJ1-2 TRBV28 TRBD1 CALGDRAGGYTF TGTGCCTTGGGCGACAGGGCAGGAGGCTACACCTTC
NA TRBJ1-2 TRBV6-5 NA CASGGNYGYTF TGTGCCAGCGGAGGGAACTATGGCTACACCTTC
NA TRBJ2-2 TRBV7-6 TRBD2 CASSLPGTSGSYPAKTGELFF TGTGCCAGCAGCTTACCAGGGACTAGCGGGAGCTATCCCGCGAAGACCGGGGAGCTGTTTTTT
NA TRBJ1-1 TRBV7-3 NA CASRASRTRDTEAFF TGTGCCAGCAGGGCTTCCCGGACGAGGGACACTGAAGCTTTCTTT
NA TRBJ1-4 TRBV30 TRBD1 CAWSLQGWSVRGEKLFF TGTGCCTGGAGTCTACAGGGGTGGTCTGTTCGAGGCGAAAAACTGTTTTTT
NA TRBJ2-3 TRBV2 NA CASTGDTDTQYF TGTGCCAGCACGGGAGACACAGATACGCAGTATTTT
NA TRBJ1-5 TRBV28 TRBD1 CASSLSDRVGQPQHF TGTGCCAGCAGTTTATCAGACAGGGTCGGGCAGCCCCAGCATTTT
NA TRBJ1-2 TRBV5-6 NA CASTWRGSRYGYTF TGTGCCAGCACCTGGCGGGGATCGCGCTATGGCTACACCTTC
NA TRBJ2-3 TRBV4-2 NA CASSQDWSLRTDTQYF TGTGCCAGCAGCCAAGATTGGTCCCTGAGGACAGATACGCAGTATTTT
few TRBJ2-3 TRBV30 TRBD2 CAWRTSGRSTDTQYF TGTGCCTGGAGGACTAGCGGGAGATCTACAGATACGCAGTATTTT
once TRBJ1-1 TRBV18 NA CASSPVRNTKAFF TGTGCCAGCTCACCTGTCCGGAACACTAAAGCTTTCTTT
NA TRBJ2-5 TRBV7-2 NA CASSFLAGRETQYF TGTGCCAGCAGCTTCTTGGCGGGACGAGAGACCCAGTACTTC
NA TRBJ2-5 TRBV29-1 NA CSVNLGETQYF TGCAGCGTTAACCTAGGAGAGACCCAGTACTTC
NA TRBJ2-7 TRBV6-5 NA CASSYSFGGGKYF TGTGCCAGCAGTTACTCTTTCGGGGGCGGGAAGTACTTC
few TRBJ2-3 TRBV7-2 NA CASSPFGTADTQYF TGTGCCAGCAGCCCATTCGGGACCGCAGATACGCAGTATTTT
once TRBJ1-4 TRBV5-4 NA CASRSMSQGEKLFF TGTGCCAGCAGGTCCATGAGCCAGGGGGAAAAACTGTTTTTT
NA TRBJ2-5 TRBV6-1 NA CAIPLAETQYF TGTGCCATCCCACTCGCGGAGACCCAGTACTTC
NA TRBJ2-3 TRBV5-1 NA CASSLVQGGETDTQYF TGCGCCAGCAGCTTGGTCCAGGGGGGGGAAACAGATACGCAGTATTTT
NA TRBJ1-2 TRBV28 NA CASSLGRPWGGYTF TGTGCCAGCAGTTTGGGCAGGCCCTGGGGTGGCTACACCTTC
NA TRBJ2-3 TRBV27 NA CASISGTDTQYF TGTGCCAGCATATCCGGCACAGATACGCAGTATTTT
NA TRBJ2-5 TRBV19 NA CASSSGSRATQYF TGTGCCAGTAGTTCCGGGTCACGGGCGACCCAGTACTTC
NA TRBJ1-2 TRBV6-6 NA CASGGNYGYTF TGTGCCAGCGGAGGGAACTATGGCTACACCTTC
NA TRBJ2-3 TRBV5-1 TRBD2 CASSLGEAGGTDTQYF TGCGCCAGCAGCTTGGGCGAAGCGGGAGGCACAGATACGCAGTATTTT
NA TRBJ2-1 TRBV23-1 TRBD1 CASIPGGNEQFF TGCGCCAGCATTCCAGGGGGCAATGAGCAGTTCTTC
NA TRBJ1-1 TRBV6-5 NA CASIRRSGEAFF TGTGCCAGCATCCGGAGAAGTGGTGAAGCTTTCTTT
NA TRBJ2-7 TRBV4-1 TRBD2 CASSQDQAGISGRVSYEQYF TGCGCCAGCAGCCAAGATCAGGCCGGGATAAGCGGGAGAGTATCCTACGAGCAGTACTTC